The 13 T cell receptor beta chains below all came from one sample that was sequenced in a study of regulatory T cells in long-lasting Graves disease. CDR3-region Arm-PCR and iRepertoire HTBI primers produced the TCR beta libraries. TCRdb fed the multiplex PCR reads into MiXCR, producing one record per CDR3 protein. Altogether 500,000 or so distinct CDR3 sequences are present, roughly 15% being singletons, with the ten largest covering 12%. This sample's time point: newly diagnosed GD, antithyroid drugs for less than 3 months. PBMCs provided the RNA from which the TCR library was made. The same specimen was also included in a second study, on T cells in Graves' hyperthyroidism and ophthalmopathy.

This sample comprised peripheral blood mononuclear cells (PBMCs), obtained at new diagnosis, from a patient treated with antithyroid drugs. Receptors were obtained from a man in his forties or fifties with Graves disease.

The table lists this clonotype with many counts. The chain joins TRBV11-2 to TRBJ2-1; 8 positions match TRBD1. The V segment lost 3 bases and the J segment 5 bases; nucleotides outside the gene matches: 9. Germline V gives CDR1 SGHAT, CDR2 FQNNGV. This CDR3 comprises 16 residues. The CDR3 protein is CASSLDLRGRDNEQFF. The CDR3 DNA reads TGTGCCAGCAGCTTGGACCTCAGGGGGCGAGACAATGAGCAGTTCTTC.

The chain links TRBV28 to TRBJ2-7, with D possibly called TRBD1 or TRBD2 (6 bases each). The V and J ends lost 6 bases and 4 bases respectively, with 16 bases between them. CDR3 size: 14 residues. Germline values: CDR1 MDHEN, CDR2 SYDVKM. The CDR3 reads CASRVRGGRYEQYF. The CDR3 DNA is TGTGCCAGCAGGGTCAGGGGAGGAAGGTACGAGCAGTACTTC.

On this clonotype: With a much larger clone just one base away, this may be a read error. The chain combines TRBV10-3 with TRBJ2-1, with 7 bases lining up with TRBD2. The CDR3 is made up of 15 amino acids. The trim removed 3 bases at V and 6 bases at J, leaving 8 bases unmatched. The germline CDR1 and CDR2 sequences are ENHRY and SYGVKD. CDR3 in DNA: TGTGCCATCAGTGATGGGTCTAGCGGACCCAATGAGCAGTTCTTC. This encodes CAISDGSSGPNEQFF.

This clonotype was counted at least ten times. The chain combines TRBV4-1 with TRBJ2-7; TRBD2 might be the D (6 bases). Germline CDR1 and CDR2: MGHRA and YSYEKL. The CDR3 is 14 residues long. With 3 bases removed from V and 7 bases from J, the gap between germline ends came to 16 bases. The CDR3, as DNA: TGCGCCAGCAGCCATGCCGGCGGGGTGGGGGAGCAGTACTTC. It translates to CASSHAGGVGEQYF.

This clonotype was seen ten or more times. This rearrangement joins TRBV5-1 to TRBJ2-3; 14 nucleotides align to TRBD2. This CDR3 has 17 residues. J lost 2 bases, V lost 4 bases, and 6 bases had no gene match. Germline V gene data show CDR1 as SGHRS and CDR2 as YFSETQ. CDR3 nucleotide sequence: TGCGCCAGCAGCCTAGGACTAGCGGGAGGAATCACAGATACGCAGTATTTT. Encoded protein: CASSLGLAGGITDTQYF.

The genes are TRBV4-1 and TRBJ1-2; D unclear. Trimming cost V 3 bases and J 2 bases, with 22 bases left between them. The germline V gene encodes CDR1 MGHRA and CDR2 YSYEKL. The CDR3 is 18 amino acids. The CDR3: CASSQTPSVRRKNYGYTF. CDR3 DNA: TGCGCCAGCAGCCAGACCCCGTCGGTCCGACGAAAAAACTATGGCTACACCTTC.

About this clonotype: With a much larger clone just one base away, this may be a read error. Here the CDR3 DNA reads TGCAGTGTACAACCCATCGGGACACTAGAGCAGCCCCAGCATTTT. Protein sequence: CSVQPIGTLEQPQHF. The chain is built from TRBV20-1 and TRBJ1-5, with D tentatively TRBD1 (6 bases). V lost 7 bases and J lost 7, with 23 bases in between. Germline V gene lookup returns CDR1 DFQATT and CDR2 SNEGSKA (reference sequence). The CDR3 extends over 15 amino acids.

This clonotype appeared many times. This CDR3 reads CSVEVGLAGGPSSYNEQFF. The CDR3, as DNA: TGCAGCGTTGAAGTCGGACTAGCGGGAGGGCCCAGCTCCTACAATGAGCAGTTCTTC. The chain uses TRBV29-1 and TRBJ2-1; 15 bases fit TRBD2. Germline V CDR1 and CDR2: SQVTM, ANQGSEA. This CDR3 region has 19 residues. V shed 1 base, J shed 0 bases, and the junction held 7 bases outside the gene matches.

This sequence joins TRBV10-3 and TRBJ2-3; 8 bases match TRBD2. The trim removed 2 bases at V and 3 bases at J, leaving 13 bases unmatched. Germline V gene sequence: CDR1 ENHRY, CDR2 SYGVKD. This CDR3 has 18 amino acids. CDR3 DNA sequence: TGTGCCATCAGTGAGCGCGGGAGGCTAGTCGCGGGGACAGATACGCAGTATTTT. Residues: CAISERGRLVAGTDTQYF.

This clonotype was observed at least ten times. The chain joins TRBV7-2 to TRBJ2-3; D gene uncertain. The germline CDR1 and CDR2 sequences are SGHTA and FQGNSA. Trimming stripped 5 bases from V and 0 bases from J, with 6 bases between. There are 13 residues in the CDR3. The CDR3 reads CASSALSTDTQYF. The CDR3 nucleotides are TGTGCCAGCAGCGCGTTGAGCACAGATACGCAGTATTTT.

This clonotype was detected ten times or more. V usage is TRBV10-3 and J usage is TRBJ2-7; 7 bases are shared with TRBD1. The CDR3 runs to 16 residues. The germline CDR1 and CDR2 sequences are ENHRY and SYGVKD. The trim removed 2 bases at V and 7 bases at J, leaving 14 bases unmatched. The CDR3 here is CAISEPGTAHVREQYF. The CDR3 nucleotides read TGTGCCATCAGTGAGCCCGGGACAGCCCATGTACGAGAGCAGTACTTC.

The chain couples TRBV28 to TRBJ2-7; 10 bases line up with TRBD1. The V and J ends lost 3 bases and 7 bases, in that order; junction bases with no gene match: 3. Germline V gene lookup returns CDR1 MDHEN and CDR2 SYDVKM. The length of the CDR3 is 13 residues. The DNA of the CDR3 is TGTGCCAGCAGTTTTCCGGACAGGGGGGAGCAGTACTTC. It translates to CASSFPDRGEQYF.

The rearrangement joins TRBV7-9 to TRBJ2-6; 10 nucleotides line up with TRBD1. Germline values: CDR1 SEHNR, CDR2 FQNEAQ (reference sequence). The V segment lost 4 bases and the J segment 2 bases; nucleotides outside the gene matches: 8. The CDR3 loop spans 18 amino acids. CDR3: CASSSSGTGVPGANVLTF. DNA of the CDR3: TGTGCCAGCAGCTCATCCGGGACAGGGGTCCCTGGGGCCAACGTCCTGACTTTC.